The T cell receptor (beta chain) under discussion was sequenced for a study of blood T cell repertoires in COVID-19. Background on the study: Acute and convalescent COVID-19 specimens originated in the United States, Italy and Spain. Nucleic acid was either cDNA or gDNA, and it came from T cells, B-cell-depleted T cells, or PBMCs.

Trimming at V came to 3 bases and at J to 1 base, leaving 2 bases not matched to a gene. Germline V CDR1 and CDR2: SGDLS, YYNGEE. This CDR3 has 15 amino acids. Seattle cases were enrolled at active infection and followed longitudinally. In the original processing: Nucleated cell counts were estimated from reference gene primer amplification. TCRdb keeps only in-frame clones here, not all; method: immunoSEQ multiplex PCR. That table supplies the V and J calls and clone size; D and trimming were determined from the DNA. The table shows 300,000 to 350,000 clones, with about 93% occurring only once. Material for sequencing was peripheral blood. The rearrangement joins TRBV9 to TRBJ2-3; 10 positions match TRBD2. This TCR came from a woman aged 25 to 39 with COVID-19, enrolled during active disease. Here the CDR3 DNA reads TGTGCCAGCAGCGCCGGGACTAGCGGCACAGATACGCAGTATTTT. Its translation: CASSAGTSGTDTQYF.